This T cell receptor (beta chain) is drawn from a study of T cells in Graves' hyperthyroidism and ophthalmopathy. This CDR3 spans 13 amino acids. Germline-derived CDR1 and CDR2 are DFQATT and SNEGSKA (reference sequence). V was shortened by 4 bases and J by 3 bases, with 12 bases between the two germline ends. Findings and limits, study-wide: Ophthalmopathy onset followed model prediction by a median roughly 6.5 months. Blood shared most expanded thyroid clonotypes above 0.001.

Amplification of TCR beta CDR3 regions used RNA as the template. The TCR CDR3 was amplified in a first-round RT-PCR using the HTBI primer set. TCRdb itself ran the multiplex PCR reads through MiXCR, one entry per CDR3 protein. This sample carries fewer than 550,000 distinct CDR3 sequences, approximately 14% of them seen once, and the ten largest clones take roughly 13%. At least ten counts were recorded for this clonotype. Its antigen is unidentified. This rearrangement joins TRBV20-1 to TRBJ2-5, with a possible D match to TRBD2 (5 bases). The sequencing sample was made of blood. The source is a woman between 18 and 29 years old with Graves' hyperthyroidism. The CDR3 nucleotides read TGCAGTGCTACCGGACTCGTCAAAGAGACCCAGTACTTC. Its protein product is CSATGLVKETQYF.